Given below is one T cell receptor (beta chain) in context. This CDR3 has 16 residues. Germline V CDR1 and CDR2: LGHDT, YNNKEL (reference sequence). V shed 3 bases, J shed 5 bases, and the junction held 8 bases outside the gene matches. This specimen belongs to a study of blood T cell repertoires in COVID-19. Study-level background: T cells, B-cell-depleted T cells, or PBMCs provided the cDNA or gDNA that served as material.

Repertoires were generated with immunoSEQ multiplex PCR, while TCRdb's copy carries only in-frame clones and drops some. The sample records 300,000 to 350,000 clones, approximately 90% being singletons. The chain combines TRBV3-1 (or the pseudogene TRBV3-2) with TRBJ2-5, with 11 bases aligning to TRBD2. The TCR comes from a woman between 18 and 30 years old who had recovered from COVID-19. Sequenced material: peripheral blood. The CDR3 here is CASSQGLAEAGETQYF. In DNA form, the CDR3 reads TGTGCCAGCAGCCAGGGACTAGCGGAGGCGGGGGAGACCCAGTACTTC.